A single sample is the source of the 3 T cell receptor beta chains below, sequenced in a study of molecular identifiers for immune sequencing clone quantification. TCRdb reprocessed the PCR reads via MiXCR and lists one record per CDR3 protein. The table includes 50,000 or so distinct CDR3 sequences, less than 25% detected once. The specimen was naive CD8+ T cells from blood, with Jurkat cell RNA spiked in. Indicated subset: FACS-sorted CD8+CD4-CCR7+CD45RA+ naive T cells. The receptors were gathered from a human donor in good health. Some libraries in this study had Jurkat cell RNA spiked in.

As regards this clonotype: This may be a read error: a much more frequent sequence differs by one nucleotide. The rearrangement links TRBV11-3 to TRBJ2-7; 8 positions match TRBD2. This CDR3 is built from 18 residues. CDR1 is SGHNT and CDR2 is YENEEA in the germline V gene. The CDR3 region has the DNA TGTGCCAGCAGCTTACTCCGCGGGGGGATACAACAATCCTACGAGCCGTACTTC. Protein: CASSLLRGGIQQSYEPYF.

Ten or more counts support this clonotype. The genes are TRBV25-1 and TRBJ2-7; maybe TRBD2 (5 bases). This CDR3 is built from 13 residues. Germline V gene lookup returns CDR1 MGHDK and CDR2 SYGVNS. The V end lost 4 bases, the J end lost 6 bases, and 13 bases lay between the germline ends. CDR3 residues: CASSVALEGEQYF. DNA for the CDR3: TGTGCCAGCAGTGTTGCACTAGAGGGCGAGCAGTACTTC.

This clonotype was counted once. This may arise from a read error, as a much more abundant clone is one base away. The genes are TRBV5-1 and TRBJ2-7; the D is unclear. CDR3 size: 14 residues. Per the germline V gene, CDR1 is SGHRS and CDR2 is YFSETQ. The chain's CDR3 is CASRFSDGPGEQYF. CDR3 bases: TGCGCCAGCCGCTTTTCGGACGGACCAGGAGAGCAGTACTTC.